These 18 T cell receptor beta chains came from one sample sequenced in a study of shared clonotypes between healthy human individuals. Here immunoSEQ multiplex PCR was the method, and the copy in TCRdb shows in-frame clones only, minus some. Among about half a million clones listed, roughly 78% were seen once. Sequenced material: PBMCs. These TCRs come from a woman in her thirties or forties in good health. Some clones in this sample may be carry-over from other donors' samples.

J is TRBJ2-1 and V is TRBV4-1; D ambiguous. The germline V gene has CDR1 MGHRA and CDR2 YSYEKL. The V and J ends lost 1 base and 7 bases respectively, with 8 bases between them. The CDR3 totals 13 residues. Written as DNA, the CDR3 is TGCGCCAGCAGCCAAGTTTTAGGAAATGAGCAGTTCTTC. Amino acid sequence: CASSQVLGNEQFF.

J is TRBJ2-5 and V is TRBV7-2, with D uncertain. The CDR3 covers 15 residues. Trimming shortened V by 2 bases and J by 5 bases, and 15 bases separated the two germline ends. Germline lookup yields CDR1 SGHTA and CDR2 FQGNSA. CDR3 nucleotide sequence: TGTGCCAGCAGCTTATCGTATGTTCCGGGTGAGACCCAGTACTTC. As protein: CASSLSYVPGETQYF.

The chain recombines TRBV2 with TRBJ2-3; D is possibly TRBD2 (7 bases). CDR1 is SNHLY and CDR2 is FYNNEI in the germline V gene. V dropped 6 bases and J dropped 3 bases, with 19 bases sitting between them. This CDR3 spans 16 amino acids. The CDR3 bases are TGTGCCAGCAGGAGGGGGGGTGGCGAGTGGACAGATACGCAGTATTTT. Translation: CASRRGGGEWTDTQYF.

This clone occurred a few times. The V gene is TRBV7-9, the J gene TRBJ1-1; possible D gene TRBD1, 5 bases. V lost 5 bases and J 1 base, leaving 8 bases between the germline ends. The V gene's germline CDR1 is SEHNR and CDR2 FQNEAQ (reference sequence). The CDR3 length is 13 residues. The CDR3, as DNA: TGTGCCAGCAGCGTAGACAGGAACACTGAAGCTTTCTTT. It translates to CASSVDRNTEAFF. Full variable domain (remainder filled in from reference TRBV7-9 and TRBJ1-1): DTGVSQNPRHKITKRGQNVTFRCDPISEHNRLYWYRQTLGQGPEFLTYFQNEAQLEKSRLLSDRFSAERPKGSFSTLEIQRTEQGDSAMYLCASSVDRNTEAFFGQGTRLTVV.

The CDR3 DNA follows: TGTGCCAGCAGTGACTCGGCTAACCACGAGCAGTTCTTC. Amino acid sequence: CASSDSANHEQFF. The chain uses TRBV6-4 and TRBJ2-1; D ambiguous. This CDR3 is built from 13 residues. Trimming pared 0 bases from V and 10 bases from J, leaving 10 bases between. CDR1 is MRHNA, CDR2 SNTAGT, per germline.

This clone has at least ten counts. This chain joins TRBV2 and TRBJ2-7; D is ambiguous. The CDR3 loop spans 12 amino acids. Trimming cost V 5 bases and J 12 bases, with 17 bases left between them. Germline CDR1 and CDR2: SNHLY and FYNNEI. CDR3: CASSWATTFPYF. The CDR3 nucleotides read TGTGCCAGCAGTTGGGCCACGACATTTCCGTACTTC.

This clone has more than one count but fewer than ten. The chain combines TRBV5-6 with TRBJ1-2; 7 bases align to TRBD1. Germline values: CDR1 SGHDT, CDR2 YYEEEE. CDR3 size: 12 residues. Losses at the gene ends were 4 bases for V and 4 bases for J; bases not matched to a gene: 1. The chain's CDR3 is CASSTGVYGYTF. CDR3 sequence (DNA): TGTGCCAGCAGCACAGGGGTCTATGGCTACACCTTC.

J is TRBJ2-3 and V is TRBV11-1; D call uncertain. Trimming pared 1 base from V and 5 bases from J, leaving 7 bases between. This CDR3 region has 13 residues. Germline V gene sequence: CDR1 SGHAT, CDR2 FQDESV (reference sequence). In nucleotides, the CDR3 is TGTGCCAGCAGCTTAGTTGCGATAGATACGCAGTATTTT. Protein: CASSLVAIDTQYF.

The CDR3 protein is CASSPPSDTGELFF. CDR3 in DNA: TGTGCCAGCAGCCCCCCGTCGGACACCGGGGAGCTGTTTTTT. The J gene is TRBJ2-2, the V gene TRBV7-8, with D unclear. The CDR3 runs to 14 residues. V was shortened by 5 bases and J by 3 bases, with 10 bases between the two germline ends. Germline CDR1 and CDR2: SGHVS and FQNEAQ.

J is TRBJ1-4 and V is TRBV7-2; the D is unclear. Germline values: CDR1 SGHTA, CDR2 FQGNSA. V lost 2 bases to trimming and J lost 2 bases, with 3 bases between them. The CDR3 extends over 13 amino acids. DNA for the CDR3: TGTGCCAGCAGCTTACAGACTAATGAAAAACTGTTTTTT. This codes for CASSLQTNEKLFF.

This clone has just one count. The chain combines TRBV28 with TRBJ2-5; D ambiguous. CDR3 length: 12 residues. V shed 3 bases and J shed 5 bases, with 7 bases lying between them. Germline assignment: CDR1 MDHEN and CDR2 SYDVKM. Written as DNA, the CDR3 is TGTGCCAGCAGTTTTTTAACGGAGACCCAGTACTTC. Encoded protein: CASSFLTETQYF.

Note on this clone: A read error is the likely source, as a far larger clone sits one nucleotide away. This rearrangement joins TRBV18 to TRBJ1-1; D may be TRBD1 (6 bases). CDR1 is KGHSH and CDR2 is LQKENI in the germline V gene. This CDR3 is 18 amino acids long. CDR3 in amino acids: CASSPSGGPEGPNTEVFF. The CDR3 DNA reads as TGTGCCAGCTCACCCTCCGGGGGGCCCGAGGGACCGAACACTGAAGTTTTCTTT.

The genes are TRBV28 and TRBJ2-1; D is ambiguous. This CDR3 contains 15 residues. From germline, CDR1 is MDHEN and CDR2 SYDVKM. Trimming pared 2 bases from V and 7 bases from J, leaving 15 bases between. The CDR3 reads CASSLTWVSSNEQFF. The CDR3 nucleotides are TGTGCCAGCAGTTTAACTTGGGTGTCGTCAAATGAGCAGTTCTTC.

The rearrangement links TRBV10-2 to TRBJ2-2; 14 bases match TRBD2. The junction had 4 bases not matched to a gene; V was cut back by 4 bases and J by 6 bases. This CDR3 has 16 residues. CDR1 and CDR2 (germline): WSHSY, SAAADI. The CDR3 nucleotides read TGCGCCAGCAGTGTGGGACTAGCGGGAGTAGCCGGGGAGCTGTTTTTT. Its protein is CASSVGLAGVAGELFF.

The chain's CDR3 is CASSLARSSYTGELFF. As DNA, the CDR3 is TGTGCCAGCAGCCTAGCTAGGTCCTCTTATACCGGGGAGCTGTTTTTT. The V call is TRBV14, the J call TRBJ2-2; D is undetermined. Germline values: CDR1 SGHDN, CDR2 FVKESK. The CDR3 totals 16 residues. Deletions cut 4 bases from V and 5 bases from J, with 17 bases between.

V and J are TRBV19 and TRBJ1-3; the D is unclear. Deletions cut 5 bases from V and 0 bases from J, with 11 bases between. The germline gives CDR1 LNHDA, CDR2 SQIVND (reference sequence). The CDR3 runs to 15 residues. CDR3 DNA: TGTGCCAGTAGTTGGCAGGCAAGCTCTGGAAACACCATATATTTT. Encoded protein: CASSWQASSGNTIYF.

This clone was detected only a few times. The chain links TRBV2 to TRBJ1-3; TRBD1 is a possible D gene (6 bases). From germline, CDR1 is SNHLY and CDR2 FYNNEI. V was shortened by 2 bases and J by 2 bases, with 7 bases between the two germline ends. There are 14 residues in the CDR3. The DNA of the CDR3 is TGTGCCAGCAGTGAACAGGGGACTGGAAACACCATATATTTT. Its translation: CASSEQGTGNTIYF.

V gene TRBV14 combines with J gene TRBJ2-5, with 8 bases fitting TRBD1. The J call is uncertain, as TRBJ2-7 better fits the DNA end. Germline-derived CDR1 and CDR2 are SGHDN and FVKESK. The CDR3 runs 14 residues. The CDR3 region is CASSPRTGPYEQYF. In nucleotides, the CDR3 is TGTGCCAGCAGCCCCCGGACAGGGCCCTACGAGCAGTACTTC.